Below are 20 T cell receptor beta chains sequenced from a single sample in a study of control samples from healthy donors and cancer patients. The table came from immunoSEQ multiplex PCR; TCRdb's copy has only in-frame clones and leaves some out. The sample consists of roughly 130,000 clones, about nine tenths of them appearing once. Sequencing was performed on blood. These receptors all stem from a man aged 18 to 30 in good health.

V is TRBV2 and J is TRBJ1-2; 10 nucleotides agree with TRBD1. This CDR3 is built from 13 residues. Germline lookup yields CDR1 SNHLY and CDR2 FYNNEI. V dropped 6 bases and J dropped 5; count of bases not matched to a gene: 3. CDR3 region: CASRGQGKYGYTF. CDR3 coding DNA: TGTGCCAGCAGGGGACAGGGGAAGTATGGCTACACCTTC.

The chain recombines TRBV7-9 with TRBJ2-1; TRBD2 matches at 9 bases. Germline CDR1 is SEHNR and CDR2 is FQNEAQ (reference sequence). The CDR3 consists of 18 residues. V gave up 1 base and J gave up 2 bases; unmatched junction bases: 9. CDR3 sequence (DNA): TGTGCCAGCAGCTTAGGGCTAGCGGGAATCCCTGCCTACAATGAGCAGTTCTTC. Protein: CASSLGLAGIPAYNEQFF.

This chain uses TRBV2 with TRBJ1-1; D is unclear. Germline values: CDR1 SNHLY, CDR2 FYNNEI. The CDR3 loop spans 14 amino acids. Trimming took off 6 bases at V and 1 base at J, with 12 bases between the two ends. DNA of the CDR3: TGTGCCAGCAGAGCCCCTCGGGGGAACACTGAAGCTTTCTTT. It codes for CASRAPRGNTEAFF.

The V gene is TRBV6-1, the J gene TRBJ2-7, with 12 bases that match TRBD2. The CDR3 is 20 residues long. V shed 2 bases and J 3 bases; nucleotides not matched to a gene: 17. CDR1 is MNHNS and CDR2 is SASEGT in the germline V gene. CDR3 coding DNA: TGTGCCAGCAGTGAACCCTTCTCCCGGCAGACTAGCGGGAGTCACTACGAGCAGTACGTC. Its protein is CASSEPFSRQTSGSHYEQYV.

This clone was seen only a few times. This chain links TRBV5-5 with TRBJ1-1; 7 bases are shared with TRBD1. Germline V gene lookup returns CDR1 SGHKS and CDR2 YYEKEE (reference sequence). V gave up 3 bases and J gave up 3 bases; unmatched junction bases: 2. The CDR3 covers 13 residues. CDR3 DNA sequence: TGTGCCAGCAGCTCAACAGGGGACACTGAAGCTTTCTTT. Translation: CASSSTGDTEAFF.

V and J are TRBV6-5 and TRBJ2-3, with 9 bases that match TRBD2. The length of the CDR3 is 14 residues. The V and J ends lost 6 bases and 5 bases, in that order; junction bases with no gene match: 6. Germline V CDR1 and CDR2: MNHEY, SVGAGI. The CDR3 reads CASSIAGELDTQYF. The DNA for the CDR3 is TGTGCCAGCAGCATAGCGGGAGAGTTAGATACGCAGTATTTT.

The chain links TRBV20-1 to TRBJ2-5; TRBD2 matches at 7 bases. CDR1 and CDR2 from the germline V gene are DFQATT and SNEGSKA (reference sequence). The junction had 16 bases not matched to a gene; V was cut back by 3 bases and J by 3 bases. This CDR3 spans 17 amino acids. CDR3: CSASLGITSANKETQYF. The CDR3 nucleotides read TGCAGTGCTAGTTTGGGCATCACTAGCGCTAACAAAGAGACCCAGTACTTC.

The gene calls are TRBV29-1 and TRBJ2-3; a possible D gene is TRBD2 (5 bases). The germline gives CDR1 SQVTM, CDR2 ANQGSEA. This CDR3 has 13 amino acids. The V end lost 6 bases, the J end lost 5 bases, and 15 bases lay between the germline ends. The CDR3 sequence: CSVRGSHGDTQYF. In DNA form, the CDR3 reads TGCAGCGTCCGGGGATCGCATGGAGATACGCAGTATTTT.

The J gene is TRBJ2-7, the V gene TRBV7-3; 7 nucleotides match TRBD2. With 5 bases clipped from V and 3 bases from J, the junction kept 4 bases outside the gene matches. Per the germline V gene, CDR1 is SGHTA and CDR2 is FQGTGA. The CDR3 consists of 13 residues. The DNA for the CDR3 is TGTGCCAGCAGCGTTGGACTAGGCTACGAGCAGTACTTC. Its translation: CASSVGLGYEQYF.

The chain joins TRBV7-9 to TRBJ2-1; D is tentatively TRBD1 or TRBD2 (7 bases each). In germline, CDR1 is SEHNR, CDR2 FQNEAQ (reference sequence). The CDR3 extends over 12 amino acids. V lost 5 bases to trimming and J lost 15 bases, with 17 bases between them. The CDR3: CASSPQGGRPFF. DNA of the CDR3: TGTGCCAGCAGCCCCCAGGGGGGGAGACCGTTCTTC.

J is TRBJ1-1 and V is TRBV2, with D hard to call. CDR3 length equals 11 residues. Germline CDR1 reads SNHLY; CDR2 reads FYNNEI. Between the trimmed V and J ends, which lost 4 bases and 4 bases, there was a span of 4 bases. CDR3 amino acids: CASSVRTEAFF. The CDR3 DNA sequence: TGTGCCAGCAGTGTCCGCACTGAAGCTTTCTTT.

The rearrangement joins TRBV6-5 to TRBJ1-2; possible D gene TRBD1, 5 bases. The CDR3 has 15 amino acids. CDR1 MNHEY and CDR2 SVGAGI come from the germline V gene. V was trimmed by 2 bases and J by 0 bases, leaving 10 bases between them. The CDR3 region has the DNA TGTGCCAGCAGTTACAGCAGGGTTCCTAACTATGGCTACACCTTC. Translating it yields CASSYSRVPNYGYTF.

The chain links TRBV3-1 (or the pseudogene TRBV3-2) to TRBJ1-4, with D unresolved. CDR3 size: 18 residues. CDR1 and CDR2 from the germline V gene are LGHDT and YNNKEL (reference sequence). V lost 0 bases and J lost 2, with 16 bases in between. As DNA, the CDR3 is TGTGCCAGCAGCCAAGACTTGATTTGGAGCCCGACTAATGAAAAACTGTTTTTT. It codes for CASSQDLIWSPTNEKLFF.

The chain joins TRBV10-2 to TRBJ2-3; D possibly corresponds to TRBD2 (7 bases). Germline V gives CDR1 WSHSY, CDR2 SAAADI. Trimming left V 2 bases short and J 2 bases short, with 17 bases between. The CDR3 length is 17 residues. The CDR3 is CASSESPGGQNTDTQYF. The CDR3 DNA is TGCGCCAGCAGTGAGAGCCCGGGGGGACAAAACACAGATACGCAGTATTTT.

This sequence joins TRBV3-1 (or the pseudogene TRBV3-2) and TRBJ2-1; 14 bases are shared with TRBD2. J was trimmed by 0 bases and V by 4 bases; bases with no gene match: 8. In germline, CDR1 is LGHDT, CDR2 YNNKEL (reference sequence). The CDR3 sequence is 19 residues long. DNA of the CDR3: TGTGCCAGCAGCCGGGGGACTAGCGGGGGCCGTGGCTCCTACAATGAGCAGTTCTTC. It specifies CASSRGTSGGRGSYNEQFF.

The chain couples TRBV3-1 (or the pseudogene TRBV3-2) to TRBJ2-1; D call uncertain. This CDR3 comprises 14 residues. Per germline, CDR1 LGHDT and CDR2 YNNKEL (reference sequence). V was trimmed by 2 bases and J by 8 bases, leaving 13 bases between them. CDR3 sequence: CASSQSLVRDEQFF. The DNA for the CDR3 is TGTGCCAGCAGCCAATCACTGGTGAGAGATGAGCAGTTCTTC.

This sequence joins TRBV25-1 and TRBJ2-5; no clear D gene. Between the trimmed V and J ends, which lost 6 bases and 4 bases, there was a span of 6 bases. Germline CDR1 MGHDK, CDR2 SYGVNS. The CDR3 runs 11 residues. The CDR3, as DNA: TGTGCCAGCAGCGAGGTAGAGACCCAGTACTTC. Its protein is CASSEVETQYF.

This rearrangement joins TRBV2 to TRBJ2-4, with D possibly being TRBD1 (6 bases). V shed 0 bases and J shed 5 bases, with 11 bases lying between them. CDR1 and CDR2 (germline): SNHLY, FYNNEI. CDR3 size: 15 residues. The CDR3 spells CASSEAGDTQNIQYF. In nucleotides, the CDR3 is TGTGCCAGCAGTGAAGCTGGGGACACACAAAACATTCAGTACTTC.

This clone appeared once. The CDR3 protein is CASSISRQGGDTQYF. The CDR3 nucleotides read TGTGCCAGTAGTATATCCCGACAGGGGGGAGATACGCAGTATTTT. The V call is TRBV19, the J call TRBJ2-3, with 9 bases lining up with TRBD1. J gave up 5 bases and V 2 bases, and 5 bases lay outside the gene matches. CDR1 is LNHDA and CDR2 is SQIVND in the germline V gene (reference sequence). The CDR3 covers 15 residues.

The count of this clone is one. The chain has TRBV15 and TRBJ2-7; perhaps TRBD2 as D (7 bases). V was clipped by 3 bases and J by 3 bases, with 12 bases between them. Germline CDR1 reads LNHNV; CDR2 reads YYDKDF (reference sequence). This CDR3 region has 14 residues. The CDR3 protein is CATSRGGAVYEQYF. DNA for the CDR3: TGTGCCACCAGCAGGGGGGGGGCCGTCTACGAGCAGTACTTC.